This T cell receptor beta chain derives from a study of OX40 agonist ivuxolimab in advanced cancers. Study-wide points: CD8+ T cells showed, on average, more clonal expansion than CD4+ cells. With doses of 0.1-3.0 mg/kg, partial responders showed among the lowest clonal expansion. Clonal expansion by week 6 occurred in CD4+ and CD8+ blood T cells (at 0.1 to 3.0 mg/kg).

Profiled with immunoSEQ multiplex PCR; TCRdb holds only in-frame clones, not every one. The sample lists approximately 21,000 clones, about 79% occurring once. Points on this clone: Its specificity is unknown.

V was trimmed by 5 bases and J by 2 bases, leaving 12 bases between them. Germline V gives CDR1 GTSNPN, CDR2 SVGIG (reference sequence). This CDR3 has 13 amino acids. The chain has TRBV30 and TRBJ1-1; possible D gene TRBD1, 6 bases. The specimen was CD4+ or CD8+ T cells sorted from blood, collected in a trial of the OX40 agonist ivuxolimab. The sequence was obtained from an adult with an advanced solid tumor such as melanoma, head and neck, liver or kidney cancer. This CDR3 is CAWAPQGNTEAFF. Written as DNA, the CDR3 is TGTGCCTGGGCCCCACAGGGTAACACTGAAGCTTTCTTT.